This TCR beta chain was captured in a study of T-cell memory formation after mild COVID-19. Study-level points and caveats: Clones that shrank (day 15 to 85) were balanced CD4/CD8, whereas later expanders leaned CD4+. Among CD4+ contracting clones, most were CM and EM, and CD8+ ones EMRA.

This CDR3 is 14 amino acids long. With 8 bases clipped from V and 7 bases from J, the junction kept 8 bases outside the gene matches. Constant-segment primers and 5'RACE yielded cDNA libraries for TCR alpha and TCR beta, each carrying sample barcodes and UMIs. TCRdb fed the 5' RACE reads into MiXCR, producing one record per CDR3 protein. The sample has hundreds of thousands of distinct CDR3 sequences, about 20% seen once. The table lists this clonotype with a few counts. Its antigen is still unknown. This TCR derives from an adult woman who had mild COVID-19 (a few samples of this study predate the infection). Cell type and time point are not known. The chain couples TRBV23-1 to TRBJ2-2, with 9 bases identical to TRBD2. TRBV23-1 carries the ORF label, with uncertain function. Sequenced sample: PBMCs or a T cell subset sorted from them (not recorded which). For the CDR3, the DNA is TGCGCCAGCCCGAGCGGGAGGCGGGGCGGGGAGCTGTTTTTT. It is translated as CASPSGRRGGELFF.